Each of the 21 T cell receptor beta chains below was sequenced from the same sample in a study of a mutant IDH1 vaccine in newly diagnosed glioma. Time point reported: week 5, during vaccination. Each dose delivered 300 ug of mutant IDH1 20-mer peptide subcutaneously with imiquimod. What these receptors recognize is not known. The protocol was immunoSEQ multiplex PCR, while the TCRdb copy is restricted to in-frame clones and leaves out a portion. The table lists around 49,000 clones, around four fifths of them singletons. Sequences were derived from PBMCs, sampled from a glioma patient whose treatment included an IDH1 peptide vaccine. The receptors were gathered from a man aged 50-59 years with glioma.

V is TRBV6-1 and J is TRBJ1-4; no reliable D call. Looked up from germline, CDR1 is MNHNS and CDR2 is SASEGT. V was clipped by 1 base and J by 8 bases, with 8 bases between them. The CDR3 contains 13 residues. CDR3: CASSEVRGEKLFF. The CDR3 region has the DNA TGTGCCAGCAGTGAAGTTAGAGGGGAAAAACTGTTTTTT.

J is TRBJ1-1 and V is TRBV11-2; 9 positions match TRBD1. With 3 bases clipped from V and 9 bases from J, the junction kept 14 bases outside the gene matches. The CDR3 totals 16 residues. CDR1 is SGHAT and CDR2 is FQNNGV in the germline V gene. CDR3 DNA: TGTGCCAGCAGCTTTCTTTCTCGGACAGGGGCTGCTCAAGCTTTCTTT. As protein: CASSFLSRTGAAQAFF.

The V call is TRBV19, the J call TRBJ2-1; TRBD2 might be the D (5 bases). Germline V lookup: CDR1 LNHDA, CDR2 SQIVND (reference sequence). V lost 0 bases, J lost 2 bases, and 8 bases lay in between. The CDR3 has 15 residues. The CDR3 coding sequence is TGTGCCAGTAGTATAGATGAGGGTCCCTACAATGAGCAGTTCTTC. Its protein product is CASSIDEGPYNEQFF.

The chain carries TRBV19 and TRBJ1-2; TRBD1 aligns across 7 bases. The CDR3 has 17 residues. Germline CDR1 is LNHDA and CDR2 is SQIVND (reference sequence). The V gene end was trimmed by 3 bases and the J gene end by 2 bases; junction bases not matched to a gene: 12. The CDR3 loop reads CASSIMGSDRSNYGYTF. For the CDR3, the DNA is TGTGCCAGTAGTATTATGGGGTCGGACAGGAGCAACTATGGCTACACCTTC.

CDR3 amino acids: CASSPDPGTMYGYTF. The DNA of the CDR3 is TGTGCCAGTAGTCCTGACCCCGGGACCATGTATGGCTACACCTTC. The chain links TRBV19 to TRBJ1-2; TRBD1 is a possible D gene (5 bases). Deletions cut 5 bases from V and 5 bases from J, with 18 bases between. The germline V gene has CDR1 LNHDA and CDR2 SQIVND (reference sequence). The CDR3 contains 15 residues.

V is TRBV9 and J is TRBJ2-3; D is uncertain. This CDR3 is built from 14 residues. Germline CDR1 is SGDLS and CDR2 is YYNGEE. V lost 0 bases and J lost 5, with 10 bases in between. CDR3 amino acids: CASSVVVGGDTQYF. CDR3 in DNA: TGTGCCAGCAGCGTAGTCGTTGGTGGAGATACGCAGTATTTT.

The genes are TRBV5-1 and TRBJ2-6; the D is unclear. The CDR3 is 15 residues long. Germline CDR1 SGHRS, CDR2 YFSETQ. Between the trimmed V and J ends, which lost 7 bases and 5 bases, there was a span of 16 bases. The CDR3: CASCDGSLRANVLTF. CDR3 sequence (DNA): TGCGCCAGCTGCGATGGCAGTTTACGGGCCAACGTCCTGACTTTC.

The table lists this clone with a count of one. The chain carries TRBV6-1 and TRBJ1-5; maybe TRBD1 (5 bases). CDR1 is MNHNS, CDR2 SASEGT, per germline. V was pared by 11 bases and J by 4 bases, with 15 bases between. This CDR3 comprises 13 residues. The CDR3 DNA is TGTGCCTGCAAACTGACAGCGAATCAGCCCCAGCATTTT. It yields the protein CACKLTANQPQHF.

In DNA form, the CDR3 reads TGTGCCAGCAGTGAACAATTCTACGAGCAGTACTTC. Amino acids: CASSEQFYEQYF. J is TRBJ2-7 and V is TRBV6-1; D remains unclear. V gave up 2 bases and J gave up 3 bases, with 5 bases separating them. The CDR3 consists of 12 residues. Germline CDR1 MNHNS, CDR2 SASEGT.

The chain uses TRBV5-1 and TRBJ1-1, with 7 bases fitting TRBD1. The V gene end was trimmed by 4 bases and the J gene end by 3 bases; junction bases not matched to a gene: 9. This CDR3 has 15 amino acids. CDR1 and CDR2 from the germline V gene are SGHRS and YFSETQ. CDR3 in amino acids: CASSRTPGGDTEAFF. In DNA, the CDR3 is TGCGCCAGCAGCCGGACCCCAGGGGGGGACACTGAAGCTTTCTTT.

This chain joins TRBV2 and TRBJ1-2; 8 nucleotides match TRBD1. V lost 11 bases to trimming and J lost 2 bases; unmatched junction nucleotides: 7. From germline, CDR1 is SNHLY and CDR2 FYNNEI. The CDR3 covers 13 residues. The CDR3 nucleotides are TGTGCCTTCCCAGGGGGCTGGAACTATGGCTACACCTTC. As protein: CAFPGGWNYGYTF.

This clone was found once. V and J are TRBV27 and TRBJ2-7; D uncertain. Trimming took off 5 bases at V and 3 bases at J, with 8 bases between the two ends. In germline, CDR1 is MNHEY, CDR2 SMNVEV (reference sequence). The CDR3 spans 12 residues. CDR3 DNA sequence: TGTGCCAGCAGTATGGTGGGCTACGAGCAGTACTTC. Translating it yields CASSMVGYEQYF.

This clone was seen more than once but under ten times. The chain links TRBV6-5 to TRBJ2-1, with D perhaps matching TRBD1 (5 bases). There are 15 residues in the CDR3. V was trimmed by 3 bases and J by 6 bases, leaving 15 bases between them. Germline CDR1 and CDR2: MNHEY and SVGAGI. Here the CDR3 reads CASSYDPAQGNEQFF. CDR3 nucleotide sequence: TGTGCCAGCAGTTATGACCCGGCTCAGGGCAATGAGCAGTTCTTC.

This clone came up a few times. V and J are TRBV19 and TRBJ2-1; 9 nucleotides line up with TRBD2. The CDR3 length is 15 residues. Germline values: CDR1 LNHDA, CDR2 SQIVND (reference sequence). Trimming removed 6 bases from V and 4 bases from J; junction bases left unmatched: 7. CDR3: CASSRGGASYNEQFF. The CDR3 DNA follows: TGTGCCAGTAGCCGCGGGGGGGCAAGTTACAATGAGCAGTTCTTC.

Comments on this clone: The sample has other DNA sequences that encode this CDR3 too. This chain links TRBV9 with TRBJ1-3; D is undetermined. CDR3 length equals 14 residues. Germline loops: CDR1 SGDLS, CDR2 YYNGEE. Trimming took off 0 bases at V and 0 bases at J, with 4 bases between the two ends. The CDR3 region is CASSVGSSGNTIYF. CDR3 nucleotide sequence: TGTGCCAGCAGCGTAGGGAGCTCTGGAAACACCATATATTTT.

The genes are TRBV5-1 and TRBJ2-1; the D is unclear. The CDR3 is 12 residues long. Trimming stripped 3 bases from V and 6 bases from J, with 7 bases between. The germline V gene encodes CDR1 SGHRS and CDR2 YFSETQ. The CDR3 DNA reads as TGCGCCAGCAGCTCACAAGGCAATGAGCAGTTCTTC. This translates into CASSSQGNEQFF.

The CDR3 region is CANLLANIQYF. CDR3 DNA sequence: TGTGCCAACCTACTTGCAAACATTCAGTACTTC. The V and J genes are TRBV2 and TRBJ2-4; D is uncertain. CDR1 SNHLY and CDR2 FYNNEI come from the germline V gene. The CDR3 has 11 amino acids. V lost 10 bases, J lost 6 bases, and 10 bases lay in between.

The V gene is TRBV27, the J gene TRBJ2-7; 12 bases align to TRBD1. Unmatched junction bases numbered 9, after V lost 6 bases and J lost 6 bases. The CDR3 runs 15 residues. CDR1 is MNHEY, CDR2 SMNVEV, per germline (reference sequence). CDR3 sequence: CASSPGTGGWGEQYF. In DNA form, the CDR3 reads TGTGCCAGCAGCCCTGGGACAGGGGGCTGGGGCGAGCAGTACTTC.

In its sample, this clone was seen a few times. This chain uses TRBV18 with TRBJ2-7; 8 positions agree with TRBD1. Germline V gene data show CDR1 as KGHSH and CDR2 as LQKENI. Germline trimming cut 6 bases from V and 6 bases from J; bases unmatched to any gene: 4. The CDR3 covers 12 residues. The CDR3 region has the DNA TGTGCCAGCTCGCCGACAGGGGCCGAGCAGTACTTC. It yields the protein CASSPTGAEQYF.

The chain recombines TRBV19 with TRBJ1-5; the match to TRBD1 covers 8 bases. Germline V gene data show CDR1 as LNHDA and CDR2 as SQIVND (reference sequence). The CDR3 totals 15 residues. Trimming at V came to 6 bases and at J to 3 bases, leaving 7 bases not matched to a gene. CDR3 DNA sequence: TGTGCCAGTAGGACGACAGGGGTGGCCAATCAGCCCCAGCATTTT. Protein sequence: CASRTTGVANQPQHF. The variable domain in full, with the rest retrieved from reference TRBV19 and TRBJ1-5, is DGGITQSPKYLFRKEGQNVTLSCEQNLNHDAMYWYRQDPGQGLRLIYYSQIVNDFQKGDIAEGYSVSREKKESFPLTVTSAQKNPTAFYLCASRTTGVANQPQHFGDGTRLSIL.

The chain has TRBV18 and TRBJ1-1; D might be TRBD1 (5 bases). V gave up 10 bases and J gave up 2 bases, with 14 bases separating them. This CDR3 has 13 residues. CDR1 is KGHSH and CDR2 is LQKENI in the germline V gene. The CDR3 is CATSEGLNTEAFF. DNA for the CDR3: TGTGCCACCTCGGAGGGGCTCAACACTGAAGCTTTCTTT.